This section outlines one TCR beta chain sequence together with its context. The antigen is unknown. This sample is drawn from a study of regulatory T cells in long-lasting Graves disease. Study-level points and caveats: No thyroid tissue was studied; the work used peripheral blood only.

Construction of the TCR beta libraries employed iRepertoire HTBI primers in conjunction with Arm-PCR of CDR3 regions. TCRdb passed the multiplex PCR reads through MiXCR, listing each CDR3 protein once. The table shows roughly 420,000 distinct CDR3 sequences, with around 15% occurring only once. As for time point: newly diagnosed GD, antithyroid drugs for less than 3 months. Making the TCR library involved RNA that had been extracted from PBMCs. In germline, CDR1 is WNHNN, CDR2 SYGVQD (reference sequence). Trimming took 10 bases from V and 4 from J; bases not matched to a gene: 10. The length of the CDR3 is 14 residues.

This clonotype was obtained from a female donor with Graves disease. Sequencing was performed on peripheral blood mononuclear cells (PBMCs), taken at new diagnosis, from a patient treated with antithyroid drugs. V is TRBV10-1 and J is TRBJ2-3; 8 nucleotides match TRBD1. CDR3 sequence: CATQDREIADTQYF. CDR3 coding DNA: TGCGCCACCCAGGACAGGGAGATCGCAGATACGCAGTATTTT.